A single T cell receptor (beta chain) is shown here with its context. It lacks a known antigen. Base qualities are not provided; no much larger clone lies one nucleotide away. V loses 2 bases of germline sequence and J loses 6 bases, and the interval between the two ends is 12 bases. The CDR1 and CDR2 encoded by the germline V gene are MDHEN and SYDVKM. The CDR3 runs 14 residues from the cysteine to the phenylalanine. The sequence is cut down to CDR3 DNA, 42 bases in frame from base 1. The data are from a study of blood T cells in healthy people across ages (dated by TCRdb to between 2015 and 2017). Context from the whole study: In model experiments, template switching captured roughly one uniquely barcoded TCR beta cDNA molecule for every two T cells. The study analyzed two additional independent replicas of 1 million unique cDNA reads from the same blood draw for two donors, one aged 18 to 30 and one aged 80 or older. Donors were grouped into four age groups: young (average 16 years), middle-aged (around 39), aged (approximately 67) and long-lived (82). To track age-related changes in TCR beta repertoire diversity, the study relied on deep sequencing normalized with unique cDNA molecular identifiers. To avoid experimental bias, donors of different ages were distributed randomly across sequencing lanes.

Library creation used 5' RACE. The sample was run on an Illumina HiSeq 2500. The second PCR ran for roughly 6 to 11 cycles and used a J-beta primer mix along with a sample-barcoded 5' primer. A template-switch 5' adaptor carrying 12 random nucleotides introduced a unique molecular identifier onto each TCR beta cDNA molecule. Each sample yielded at least 3 million CDR3-containing paired-end reads. First-strand cDNA was synthesized from all RNA with the Mint cDNA synthesis kit, primed by a TRBC-specific oligonucleotide. Following uracil-DNA glycosylase treatment, all cDNA underwent a first 18-cycle PCR with the universal primers M1SS and BC2_uni_R. In the original analysis: For normalization, 1 million high-quality reads, each with a distinct molecular identifier, were randomly selected from each sample. Instead of being binned into consensus sequences, reads that shared molecular identifiers were thrown out. MiTCR, run with a Q25 quality threshold and the strictest error-elimination algorithm, handled CDR3 identification, clonotype clustering and error correction. A nonparametric unseen species model with Euler transformation was used to estimate a lower bound on total TCR beta diversity. The public reads were run again by TCRdb, first through fastp at Q25 and then through MiXCR, and only productive beta chains were kept. Rows are unified per CDR3 protein, each entry keeping the most common DNA and genes. TCRdb's processing, not the authors' own work, is the source of the V and J calls. The sample profile shows 780,000 or so distinct CDR3 sequences; around three fifths of them were found once. In total, the top ten clones hold roughly 25% of the sample.

General conclusions and limits of the study: As age increased, observed TCR beta diversity per million T cells dropped in a roughly linear way, and a significant reduction was already evident by age 40. Conclusive comparison of naive and antigen-experienced compartments was prevented by the profiling of bulk unsorted PBMCs. Because the CMV infection status of the donors was unknown, age-related changes in expanded clonotypes may potentially have been confounded. Total diversity estimates from one million sequenced T cells were considered lower bounds and underestimates. Compared with the aged group, the long-lived group had more naive CD4+ T cells, fewer expanded clones and increased TCR diversity, suggesting age selection. The percentage of naive T cells measured by flow cytometry correlated strongly with observed TCR beta diversity.

The donors were a few dozen Caucasian individuals from Russia, aged 6 to 90 years, who were systemically healthy. About 9.8 milliliters of peripheral blood were drawn from each donor into EDTA-treated Vacutainer tubes. Ficoll-Paque density-gradient centrifugation was used to isolate PBMCs, with at least 7 million per sample. Trizol reagent was used to extract total RNA from PBMCs, with at least 5.5 micrograms per sample. For every donor, an aliquot of PBMCs went through flow cytometry to measure the percentages of naive CD45RAhigh/CD27high T cells. The sample taken for sequencing was blood. The receptor was derived from a man between 40 and 49 years old in good health. The sequence is built from TRBV28 and TRBJ2-3; the D gene is possibly TRBD1, with 6 bases matching. The nucleotides are TGTGCCAGCAGTTTACAGGGGAAATTGGATACGCAGTATTTT. This codes for CASSLQGKLDTQYF.